The next 12 T cell receptor beta chains were all read from a single sample in a study of T cells in localized non-small cell lung cancer. Measured with immunoSEQ multiplex PCR; TCRdb has only the in-frame clones, and not every one. The table includes fewer than 3,000 clones, around 20% detected once. The specimen was lung tumor tissue, collected before any cancer treatment. These receptors were collected from a male donor aged 60 or older with stage I lung adenocarcinoma.

The rearrangement links TRBV19 to TRBJ2-7; D possibly uses TRBD1 or TRBD2 (5 bases each). V gave up 5 bases and J gave up 0 bases, with 8 bases separating them. The CDR3 runs 13 residues. Germline V CDR1 and CDR2: LNHDA, SQIVND (reference sequence). The CDR3 loop is CASSPGSSYEQYF. The CDR3 DNA reads as TGTGCCAGTAGTCCAGGGAGCTCCTACGAGCAGTACTTC.

A few counts support this clone. J is TRBJ2-1 and V is TRBV18; D gene uncertain. The CDR3 is 14 amino acids. With 3 bases removed from V and 3 bases from J, the gap between germline ends came to 9 bases. Germline V gene sequence: CDR1 KGHSH, CDR2 LQKENI. The DNA for the CDR3 is TGTGCCAGCTCACCGCGAATCGGCTACAATGAGCAGTTCTTC. As protein: CASSPRIGYNEQFF.

This clone has more than one count but fewer than ten. This chain joins TRBV10-2 and TRBJ2-1; D is perhaps TRBD1 or TRBD2 (5 bases each). Germline CDR1 reads WSHSY; CDR2 reads SAAADI. The CDR3 loop spans 14 amino acids. Trimming cost V 4 bases and J 6 bases, with 13 bases left between them. The CDR3 reads CASSGGARANEQFF. As DNA, the CDR3 is TGCGCCAGCAGTGGAGGGGCGAGGGCCAATGAGCAGTTCTTC.

This clone has a handful of counts. The rearrangement uses TRBV11-3 and TRBJ1-4, with 8 bases identical to TRBD1. Per the germline V gene, CDR1 is SGHNT and CDR2 is YENEEA. Trimming removed 2 bases from V and 4 bases from J; junction bases left unmatched: 3. The CDR3 is made up of 15 amino acids. In nucleotides, the CDR3 is TGTGCCAGCAGCTTATGGACAGGGCTTAATGAAAAACTGTTTTTT. As protein: CASSLWTGLNEKLFF. Full variable domain (remainder filled in from reference TRBV11-3 and TRBJ1-4): EAGVVQSPRYKIIEKKQPVAFWCNPISGHNTLYWYLQNLGQGPELLIRYENEEAVDDSQLPKDRFSAERLKGVDSTLKIQPAELGDSAVYLCASSLWTGLNEKLFFGSGTQLSVL.

This sequence joins TRBV9 and TRBJ2-5, with D maybe TRBD1 (5 bases). Trimming removed 4 bases from V and 3 bases from J, with 19 bases in between. This CDR3 region has 16 residues. Germline V lookup: CDR1 SGDLS, CDR2 YYNGEE. The CDR3 loop is CASSLGVGQAEETQYF. The CDR3 region has the DNA TGTGCCAGCAGCTTAGGCGTGGGGCAGGCCGAAGAGACCCAGTACTTC. The full variable domain, completed using reference TRBV9 and TRBJ2-5, is DSGVTQTPKHLITATGQRVTLRCSPRSGDLSVYWYQQSLDQGLQFLIQYYNGEERAKGNILERFSAQQFPDLHSELNLSSLELGDSALYFCASSLGVGQAEETQYFGPGTRLLVL.

This clone was detected a few times. The J gene is TRBJ2-1, the V gene TRBV30; 11 bases match TRBD1. From germline, CDR1 is GTSNPN and CDR2 SVGIG (reference sequence). J was trimmed by 6 bases and V by 4 bases; bases with no gene match: 8. CDR3 length equals 15 residues. The CDR3 bases are TGTGCCTGGACCGTCGGACAGGGGGCGAGCAATGAGCAGTTCTTC. Protein product: CAWTVGQGASNEQFF.

This clone has a handful of counts. The gene calls are TRBV9 and TRBJ2-7; weak D call: TRBD1 (6 bases). The CDR3 totals 15 residues. Germline V gene sequence: CDR1 SGDLS, CDR2 YYNGEE. The V end lost 0 bases, the J end lost 2 bases, and 12 bases lay between the germline ends. The CDR3, as DNA: TGTGCCAGCAGCGTAGAAGGGACATCCACCTACGAGCAGTACTTC. Translated: CASSVEGTSTYEQYF.

This clone is classed as medium-sized (0.01 to 0.1%). This chain uses TRBV11-3 with TRBJ2-5; no firm D call. V shed 5 bases and J shed 3 bases, with 19 bases lying between them. From germline, CDR1 is SGHNT and CDR2 YENEEA. This CDR3 has 16 amino acids. The CDR3 bases are TGTGCCAGCAGCCACCCCTTAGGGTCAGGAAAAGAGACCCAGTACTTC. Translating gives CASSHPLGSGKETQYF.

The chain is built from TRBV30 and TRBJ2-4; TRBD1 aligns across 10 bases. Germline V CDR1 and CDR2: GTSNPN, SVGIG (reference sequence). J lost 1 base, V lost 1 base, and 4 bases had no gene match. The CDR3 has 16 residues. CDR3 residues: CAWSGGTGEAKNIQYF. In DNA form, the CDR3 reads TGTGCCTGGAGTGGAGGGACAGGGGAGGCCAAAAACATTCAGTACTTC. The full variable domain, in which reference TRBV30 and TRBJ2-4 provide the parts outside the CDR3, is SQTIHQWPATLVQPVGSPLSLECTVEGTSNPNLYWYRQAAGRGLQLLFYSVGIGQISSEVPQNLSASRPQDRQFILSSKKLLLSDSGFYLCAWSGGTGEAKNIQYFGAGTRLSVL.

By frequency in the sample, this clone is medium-sized. Distinct nucleotide sequences in the sample also encode this CDR3. This chain links TRBV11-3 with TRBJ2-7, with a possible D match to TRBD1 (5 bases). From germline, CDR1 is SGHNT and CDR2 YENEEA. CDR3 length: 14 amino acids. Trimming took off 3 bases at V and 1 base at J, with 10 bases between the two ends. DNA of the CDR3: TGTGCCAGCAGCTTCACAGGCGGATCCTACGAGCAGTACTTC. This translates into CASSFTGGSYEQYF.

Within the sample, this clone is medium-sized (0.01 to 0.1%). V usage is TRBV6-8 and J usage is TRBJ2-3; TRBD1 matches 9 bases. The CDR3 covers 14 residues. The germline V gene encodes CDR1 MNHGY and CDR2 SAAAGT. Losses at the gene ends were 4 bases for V and 3 bases for J; bases not matched to a gene: 2. As DNA, the CDR3 is TGTGCCAGCAGTTCCGACAGGGGGACAGATACGCAGTATTTT. This encodes CASSSDRGTDTQYF.

There are a few counts of this clone. At one boundary the junction diverges from the germline segment, which might be a read error. CDR3 in amino acids: CASSDSISPRGRPPREQYF. The CDR3 DNA is TGTGCCAGCAGTGACTCGATCTCCCCCAGGGGCCGCCCCCCCAGGGAGCAGTACTTC. The J gene is TRBJ2-7, the V gene TRBV6-8; tentatively, D is TRBD1 (6 bases). CDR3 length: 19 residues. Germline V gene sequence: CDR1 MNHGY, CDR2 SAAAGT.